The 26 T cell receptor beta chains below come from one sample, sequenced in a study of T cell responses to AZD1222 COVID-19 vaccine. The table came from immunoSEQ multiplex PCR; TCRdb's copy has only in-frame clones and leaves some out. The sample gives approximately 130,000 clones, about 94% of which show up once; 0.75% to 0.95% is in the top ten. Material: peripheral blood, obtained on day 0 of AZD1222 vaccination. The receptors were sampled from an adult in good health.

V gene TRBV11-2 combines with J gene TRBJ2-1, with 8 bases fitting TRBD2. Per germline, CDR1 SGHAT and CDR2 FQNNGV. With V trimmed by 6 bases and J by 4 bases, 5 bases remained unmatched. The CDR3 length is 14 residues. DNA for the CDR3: TGTGCCAGCAGTGGTAGCGGGGTGTACAATGAGCAGTTCTTC. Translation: CASSGSGVYNEQFF.

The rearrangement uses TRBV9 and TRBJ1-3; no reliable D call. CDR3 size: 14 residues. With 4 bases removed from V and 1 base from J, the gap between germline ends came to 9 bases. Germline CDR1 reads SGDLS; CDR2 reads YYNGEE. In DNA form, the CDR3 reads TGTGCCAGCAGCCCCCCAGAGTCTGGAAACACCATATATTTT. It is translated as CASSPPESGNTIYF.

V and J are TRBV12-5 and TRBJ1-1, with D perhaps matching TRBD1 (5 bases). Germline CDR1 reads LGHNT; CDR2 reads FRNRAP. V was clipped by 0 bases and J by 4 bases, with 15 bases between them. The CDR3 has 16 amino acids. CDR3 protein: CASGLVPGTELTEAFF. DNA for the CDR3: TGTGCTAGTGGTTTGGTACCGGGGACGGAACTCACTGAAGCTTTCTTT.

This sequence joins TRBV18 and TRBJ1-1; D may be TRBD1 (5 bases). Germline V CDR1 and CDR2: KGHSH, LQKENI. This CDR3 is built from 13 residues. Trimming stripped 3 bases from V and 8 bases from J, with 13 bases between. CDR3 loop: CASSPLREGEAFF. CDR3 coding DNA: TGTGCCAGCTCACCCCTACGCGAGGGGGAAGCTTTCTTT.

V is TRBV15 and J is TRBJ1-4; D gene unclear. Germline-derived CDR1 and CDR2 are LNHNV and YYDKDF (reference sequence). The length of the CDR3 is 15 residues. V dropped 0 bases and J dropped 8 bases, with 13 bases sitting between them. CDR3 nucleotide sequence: TGTGCCACCAGCAGAGACCGGGTTGCCTGGGAAAAACTGTTTTTT. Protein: CATSRDRVAWEKLFF.

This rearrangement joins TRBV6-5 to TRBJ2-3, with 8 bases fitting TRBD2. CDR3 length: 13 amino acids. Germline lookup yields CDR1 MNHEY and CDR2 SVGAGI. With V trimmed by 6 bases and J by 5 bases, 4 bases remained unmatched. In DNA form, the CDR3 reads TGTGCCAGCAGCGGGGGGGCCGAAGATACGCAGTATTTT. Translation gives CASSGGAEDTQYF.

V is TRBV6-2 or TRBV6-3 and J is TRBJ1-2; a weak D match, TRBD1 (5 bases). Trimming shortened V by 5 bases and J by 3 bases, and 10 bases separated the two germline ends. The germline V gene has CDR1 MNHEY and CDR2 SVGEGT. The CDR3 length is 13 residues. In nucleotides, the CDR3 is TGTGCCAGCAGTATCGGGACTGACTATGGCTACACCTTC. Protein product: CASSIGTDYGYTF.

The CDR3, as DNA: TGCGCCAGCAGCCACGGACCTAACTATGGCTACACCTTC. As protein: CASSHGPNYGYTF. The chain links TRBV5-1 to TRBJ1-2; D not resolved. This CDR3 is built from 13 residues. Trimming removed 4 bases from V and 0 bases from J, with 7 bases in between. Germline V lookup: CDR1 SGHRS, CDR2 YFSETQ.

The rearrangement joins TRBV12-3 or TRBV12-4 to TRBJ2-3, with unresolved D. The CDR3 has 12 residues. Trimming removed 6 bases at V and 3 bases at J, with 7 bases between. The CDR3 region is CASSRLTDTQYF. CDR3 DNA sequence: TGTGCCAGCAGCCGCCTTACAGATACGCAGTATTTT.

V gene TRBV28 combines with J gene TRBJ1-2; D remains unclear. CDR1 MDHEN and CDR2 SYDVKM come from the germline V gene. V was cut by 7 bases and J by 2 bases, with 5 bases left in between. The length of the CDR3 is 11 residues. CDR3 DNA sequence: TGTGCCAGCACAAGCAACTATGGCTACACCTTC. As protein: CASTSNYGYTF.

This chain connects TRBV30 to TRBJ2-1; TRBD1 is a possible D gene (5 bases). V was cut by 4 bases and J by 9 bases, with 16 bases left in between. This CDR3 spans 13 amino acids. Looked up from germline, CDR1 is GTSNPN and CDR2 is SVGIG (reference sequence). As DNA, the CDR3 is TGTGCCTGGATACGCAGGGAAAACAGTGAGCAGTTCTTC. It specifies CAWIRRENSEQFF.

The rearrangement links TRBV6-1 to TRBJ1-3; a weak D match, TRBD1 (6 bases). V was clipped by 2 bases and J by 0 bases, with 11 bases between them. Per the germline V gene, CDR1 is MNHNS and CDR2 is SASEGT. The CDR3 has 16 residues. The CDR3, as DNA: TGTGCCAGCAGTGAAAGGACAGTGCCCTCTGGAAACACCATATATTTT. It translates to CASSERTVPSGNTIYF.

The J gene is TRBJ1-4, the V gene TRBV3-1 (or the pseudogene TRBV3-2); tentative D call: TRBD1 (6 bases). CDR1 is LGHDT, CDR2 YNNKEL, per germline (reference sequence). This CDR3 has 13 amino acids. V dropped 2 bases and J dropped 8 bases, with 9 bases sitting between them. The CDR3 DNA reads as TGTGCCAGCAGCCAAACAGGGTACGAAAAACTGTTTTTT. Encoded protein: CASSQTGYEKLFF.

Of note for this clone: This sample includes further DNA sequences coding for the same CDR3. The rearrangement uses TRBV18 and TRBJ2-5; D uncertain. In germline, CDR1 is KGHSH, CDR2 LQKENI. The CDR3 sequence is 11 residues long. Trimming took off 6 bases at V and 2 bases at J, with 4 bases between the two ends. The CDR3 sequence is CASSHQETQYF. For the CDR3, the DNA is TGTGCCAGCTCGCATCAAGAGACCCAGTACTTC.

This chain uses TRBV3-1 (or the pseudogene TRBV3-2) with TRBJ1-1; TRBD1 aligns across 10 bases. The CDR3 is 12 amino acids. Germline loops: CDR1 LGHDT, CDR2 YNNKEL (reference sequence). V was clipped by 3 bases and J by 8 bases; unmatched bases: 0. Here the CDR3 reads CASSQTGGEAFF. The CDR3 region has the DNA TGTGCCAGCAGCCAGACAGGGGGCGAAGCTTTCTTT.

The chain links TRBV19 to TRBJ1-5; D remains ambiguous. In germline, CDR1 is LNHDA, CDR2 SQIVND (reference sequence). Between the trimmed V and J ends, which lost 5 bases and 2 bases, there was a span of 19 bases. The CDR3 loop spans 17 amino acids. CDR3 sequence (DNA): TGTGCCAGTAGTGCCCGTGCGGGCCCCGCAGGCAATCAGCCCCAGCATTTT. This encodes CASSARAGPAGNQPQHF.

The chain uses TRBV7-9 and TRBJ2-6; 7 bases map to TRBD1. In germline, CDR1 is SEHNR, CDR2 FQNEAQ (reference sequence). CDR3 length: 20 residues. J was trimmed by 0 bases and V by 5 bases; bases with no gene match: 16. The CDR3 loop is CASSKSHNRDRISGANVLTF. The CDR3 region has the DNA TGTGCCAGCAGCAAAAGCCACAATCGGGACAGAATCTCTGGGGCCAACGTCCTGACTTTC.

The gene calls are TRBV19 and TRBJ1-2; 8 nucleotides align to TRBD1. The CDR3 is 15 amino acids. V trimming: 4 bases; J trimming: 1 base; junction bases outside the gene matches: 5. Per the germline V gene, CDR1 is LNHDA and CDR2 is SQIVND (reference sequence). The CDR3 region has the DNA TGTGCCAGTAGTAGAGCGGACAGGGTTAACTATGGCTACACCTTC. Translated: CASSRADRVNYGYTF.

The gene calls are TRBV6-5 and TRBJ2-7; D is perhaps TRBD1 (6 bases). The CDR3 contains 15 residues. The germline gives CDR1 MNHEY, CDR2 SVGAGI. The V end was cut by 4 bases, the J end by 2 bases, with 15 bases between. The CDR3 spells CASSFSGHKTYEQYF. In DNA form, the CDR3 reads TGTGCCAGCAGTTTTTCGGGACATAAGACCTACGAGCAGTACTTC.

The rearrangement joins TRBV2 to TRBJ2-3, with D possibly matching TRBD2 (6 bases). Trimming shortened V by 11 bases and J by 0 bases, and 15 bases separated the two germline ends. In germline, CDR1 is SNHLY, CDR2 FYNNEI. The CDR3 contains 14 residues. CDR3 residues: CARGSSWSTDTQYF. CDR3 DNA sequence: TGTGCCCGGGGGAGTAGCTGGAGCACAGATACGCAGTATTTT.

CDR3 DNA: TGTGCCAGCAGCTCGGACAGGGTGCATGGCTACACCTTC. Protein: CASSSDRVHGYTF. The chain employs TRBV9 and TRBJ1-2; TRBD1 aligns across 8 bases. Germline V gene lookup returns CDR1 SGDLS and CDR2 YYNGEE. The CDR3 totals 13 residues. Trimming took 4 bases from V and 6 from J; bases not matched to a gene: 5.

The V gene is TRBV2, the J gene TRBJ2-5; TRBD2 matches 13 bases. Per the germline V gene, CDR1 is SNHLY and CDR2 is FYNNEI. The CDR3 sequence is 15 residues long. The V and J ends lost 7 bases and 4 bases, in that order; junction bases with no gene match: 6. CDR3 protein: CASNGLAGEGETQYF. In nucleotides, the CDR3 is TGTGCCAGCAACGGACTAGCGGGGGAGGGAGAGACCCAGTACTTC.

CDR3: CASSSGQVGSGNTIYF. The CDR3 DNA is TGTGCCAGCAGCTCGGGACAGGTGGGCTCTGGAAACACCATATATTTT. The genes are TRBV9 and TRBJ1-3; 8 nucleotides align to TRBD1. Germline V CDR1 and CDR2: SGDLS, YYNGEE. The trim removed 4 bases at V and 0 bases at J, leaving 6 bases unmatched. The CDR3 length is 16 residues.

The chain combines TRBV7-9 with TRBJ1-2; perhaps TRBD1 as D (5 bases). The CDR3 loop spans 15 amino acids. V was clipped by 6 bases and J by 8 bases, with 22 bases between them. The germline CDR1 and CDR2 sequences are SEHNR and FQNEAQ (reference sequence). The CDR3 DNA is TGTGCCAGCAGGCAAACAGGCCCGTCTTACGGAGGCTACACCTTC. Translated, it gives CASRQTGPSYGGYTF.

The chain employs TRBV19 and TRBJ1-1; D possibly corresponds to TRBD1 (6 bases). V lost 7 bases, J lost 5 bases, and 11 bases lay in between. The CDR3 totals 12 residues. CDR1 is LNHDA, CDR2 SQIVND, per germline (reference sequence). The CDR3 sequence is CASTQQGTEAFF. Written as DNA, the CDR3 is TGTGCCAGTACCCAACAGGGAACTGAAGCTTTCTTT.

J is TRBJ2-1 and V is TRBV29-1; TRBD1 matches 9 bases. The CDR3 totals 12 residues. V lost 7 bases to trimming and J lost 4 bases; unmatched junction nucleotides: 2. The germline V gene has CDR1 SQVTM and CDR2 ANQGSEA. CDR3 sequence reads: CSAGTGYNEQFF. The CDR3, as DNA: TGCAGCGCTGGGACAGGGTACAATGAGCAGTTCTTC.